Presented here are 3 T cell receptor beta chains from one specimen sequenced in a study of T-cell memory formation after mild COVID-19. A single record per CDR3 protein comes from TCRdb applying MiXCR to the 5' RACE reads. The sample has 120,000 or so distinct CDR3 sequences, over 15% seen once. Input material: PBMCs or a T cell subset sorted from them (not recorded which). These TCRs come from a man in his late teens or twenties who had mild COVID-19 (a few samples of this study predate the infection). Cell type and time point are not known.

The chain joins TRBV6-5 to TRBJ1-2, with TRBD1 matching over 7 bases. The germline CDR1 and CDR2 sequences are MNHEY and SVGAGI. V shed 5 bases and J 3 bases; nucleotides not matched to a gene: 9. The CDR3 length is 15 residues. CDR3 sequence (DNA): TGTGCCAGCAGTCTGACCGGGACAGAATACTATGGCTACACCTTC. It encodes CASSLTGTEYYGYTF.

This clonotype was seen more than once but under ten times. The CDR3: CATSEADGQETQYF. The CDR3 nucleotides read TGTGCCACCAGTGAAGCCGACGGTCAAGAGACCCAGTACTTC. The chain couples TRBV24-1 to TRBJ2-5; D is undetermined. Germline CDR1 is KGHDR and CDR2 is SFDVKD. The CDR3 contains 14 residues. Trimming shortened V by 4 bases and J by 2 bases, and 10 bases separated the two germline ends.

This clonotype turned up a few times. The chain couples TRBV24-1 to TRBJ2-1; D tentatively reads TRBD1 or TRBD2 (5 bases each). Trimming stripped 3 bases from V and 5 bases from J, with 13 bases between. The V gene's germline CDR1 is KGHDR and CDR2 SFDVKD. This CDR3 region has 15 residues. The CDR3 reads CATSDPRGPDNEQFF. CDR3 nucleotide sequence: TGTGCCACCAGTGATCCTCGGGGACCTGACAATGAGCAGTTCTTC.